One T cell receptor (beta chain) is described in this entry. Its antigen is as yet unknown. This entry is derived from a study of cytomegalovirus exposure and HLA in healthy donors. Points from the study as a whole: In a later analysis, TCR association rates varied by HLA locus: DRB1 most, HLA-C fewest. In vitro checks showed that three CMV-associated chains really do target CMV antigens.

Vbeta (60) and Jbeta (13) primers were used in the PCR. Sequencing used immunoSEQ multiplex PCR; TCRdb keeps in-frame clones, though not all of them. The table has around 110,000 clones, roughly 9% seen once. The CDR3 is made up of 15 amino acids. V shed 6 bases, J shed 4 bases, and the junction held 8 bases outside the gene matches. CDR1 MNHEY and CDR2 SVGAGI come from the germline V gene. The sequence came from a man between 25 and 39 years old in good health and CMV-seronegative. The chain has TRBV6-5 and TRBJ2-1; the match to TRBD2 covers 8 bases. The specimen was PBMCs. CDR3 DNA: TGTGCCAGCAGCCCGACGGGGGGGGATTACAATGAGCAGTTCTTC. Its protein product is CASSPTGGDYNEQFF.